These 20 T cell receptor beta chains originate from one sample sequenced in a study of T cells in Graves' hyperthyroidism and ophthalmopathy. Amplified TCR beta CDR3 regions derived from RNA transcripts. HTBI primers were the set used in a first-round RT-PCR of the TCR CDR3. Each CDR3 protein is one row after TCRdb ran MiXCR on the multiplex PCR reads. The data contain around 380,000 distinct CDR3 sequences, approximately 13% of them singletons. Sequenced sample: blood. The receptors were gathered from a man younger than 40 with Graves' hyperthyroidism that later progressed to Graves' ophthalmopathy.

The genes are TRBV9 and TRBJ2-7; D remains unclear. The V gene's germline CDR1 is SGDLS and CDR2 YYNGEE. Between the trimmed V and J ends, which lost 0 bases and 3 bases, there was a span of 10 bases. This CDR3 has 14 residues. Here the CDR3 DNA reads TGTGCCAGCAGCGTAGCTCAGGCAGACTACGAGCAGTACTTC. Amino acids: CASSVAQADYEQYF.

This clonotype was recorded at least ten times. The chain uses TRBV12-3 or TRBV12-4 and TRBJ2-4; D remains unclear. Trimming removed 3 bases from V and 0 bases from J, with 15 bases in between. The CDR3 runs to 17 residues. CDR3 nucleotides: TGTGCCAGCAGTTTGCGCTCTGGCGGCCTAGCCAAAAACATTCAGTACTTC. It specifies CASSLRSGGLAKNIQYF.

The chain couples TRBV3-1 to TRBJ2-5, with unresolved D. CDR3 length equals 14 residues. Trimming removed 0 bases at V and 1 base at J, with 6 bases between. CDR1 is LGHDT and CDR2 is YNNKEL in the germline V gene (reference sequence). CDR3 loop: CASSQDTVQETQYF. The CDR3 coding sequence is TGTGCCAGCAGCCAAGATACCGTCCAAGAGACCCAGTACTTC.

This clonotype showed up many times. V is TRBV7-9 and J is TRBJ2-7; D perhaps matches TRBD1 (5 bases). Trimming removed 8 bases at V and 0 bases at J, with 11 bases between. Germline-derived CDR1 and CDR2 are SEHNR and FQNEAQ (reference sequence). CDR3 length: 13 residues. The CDR3 protein is CASEQASSYEQYF. CDR3 DNA sequence: TGTGCCAGCGAACAGGCCAGCTCCTACGAGCAGTACTTC. Complete variable domain (other parts from reference TRBV7-9 and TRBJ2-7): DTGVSQNPRHKITKRGQNVTFRCDPISEHNRLYWYRQTLGQGPEFLTYFQNEAQLEKSRLLSDRFSAERPKGSFSTLEIQRTEQGDSAMYLCASEQASSYEQYFGPGTRLTVT.

The genes are TRBV12-3 or TRBV12-4 and TRBJ2-7, with 8 bases fitting TRBD2. This CDR3 is built from 16 residues. Germline trimming cut 4 bases from V and 4 bases from J; bases unmatched to any gene: 12. The CDR3 here is CASSSPPGRGHYEQYF. DNA for the CDR3: TGTGCCAGCAGTTCACCCCCCGGGAGGGGTCATTACGAGCAGTACTTC.

There are many counts of this clonotype. The chain joins TRBV20-1 to TRBJ2-7, with 9 bases fitting TRBD2. Germline lookup yields CDR1 DFQATT and CDR2 SNEGSKA (reference sequence). Unmatched junction bases numbered 9, after V lost 0 bases and J lost 6 bases. The CDR3 is 15 residues long. Here the CDR3 reads CSARDYRLAVVEQYF. Here the CDR3 DNA reads TGCAGTGCTAGAGATTATAGACTAGCGGTTGTCGAGCAGTACTTC.

This clonotype appeared a few times. This sequence joins TRBV27 and TRBJ1-3, with 8 bases aligning to TRBD1. The CDR3 extends over 18 amino acids. The ends lost 3 bases at V and 0 bases at J; junction bases unmatched: 10. The germline V gene encodes CDR1 MNHEY and CDR2 SMNVEV (reference sequence). The CDR3 nucleotides read TGTGCCAGCAGTTTCAACTACCGGACAGGGATCTCTGGAAACACCATATATTTT. This encodes CASSFNYRTGISGNTIYF.

The V and J genes are TRBV5-6 and TRBJ2-7; perhaps TRBD1 as D (8 bases). V was pared by 2 bases and J by 5 bases, with 14 bases between. Germline CDR1 and CDR2: SGHDT and YYEEEE. The CDR3 is 14 amino acids. In nucleotides, the CDR3 is TGTGCCAGCAGCTTTGGTACAGGGGGGGACGAGCAGTACTTC. The encoded protein is CASSFGTGGDEQYF. Using reference TRBV5-6 and TRBJ2-7 for the parts outside the CDR3, the full variable domain is DAGVTQSPTHLIKTRGQQVTLRCSPKSGHDTVSWYQQALGQGPQFIFQYYEEEERQRGNFPDRFSGHQFPNYSSELNVNALLLGDSALYLCASSFGTGGDEQYFGPGTRLTVT.

This clonotype occurred many times. The chain links TRBV7-3 to TRBJ1-2, with D hard to call. Germline V CDR1 and CDR2: SGHTA, FQGTGA. This CDR3 is built from 11 residues. Between the trimmed V and J ends, which lost 5 bases and 8 bases, there was a span of 9 bases. The DNA for the CDR3 is TGTGCCAGCAGCCAAGGGAGCGGCTACACCTTC. As protein: CASSQGSGYTF.

With respect to this clonotype: Possible read error: a much larger clone is one base away. V usage is TRBV10-2 and J usage is TRBJ1-4, with a tentative D call TRBD1 (5 bases). In germline, CDR1 is WSHSY, CDR2 SAAADI. V was shortened by 2 bases and J by 7 bases, with 14 bases between the two germline ends. CDR3 length: 15 residues. DNA of the CDR3: TGCGCCAGCAGTGAGGGGAGGGGAGGAAGTGAAAAACTGTTTTTT. Its translation: CASSEGRGGSEKLFF.

This clonotype showed up many times. The CDR3 spells CASGLWTAYEQYF. The CDR3 DNA reads TGTGCCAGCGGTCTCTGGACAGCCTACGAGCAGTACTTC. The chain combines TRBV2 with TRBJ2-7; tentative D call: TRBD1 (6 bases). The CDR3 has 13 amino acids. Germline V gene lookup returns CDR1 SNHLY and CDR2 FYNNEI. V gave up 8 bases and J gave up 2 bases, with 13 bases separating them.

This clonotype was counted only a few times. The V call is TRBV2, the J call TRBJ1-6; TRBD1 matches 7 bases. Per the germline V gene, CDR1 is SNHLY and CDR2 is FYNNEI. V gave up 10 bases and J gave up 9 bases; unmatched junction bases: 9. The CDR3 extends over 13 amino acids. The CDR3 loop is CATSFGTVSPLHF. The CDR3, as DNA: TGTGCCACCTCTTTCGGGACAGTTTCACCCCTCCACTTT.

This clonotype was seen more than once but under ten times. V gene TRBV7-2 combines with J gene TRBJ2-3, with D uncertain. The V end was cut by 3 bases, the J end by 1 base, with 11 bases between. CDR3 length equals 15 residues. Germline lookup yields CDR1 SGHTA and CDR2 FQGNSA. The CDR3 DNA reads TGTGCCAGCAGCTTTACACCTAGAGGCACAGATACGCAGTATTTT. Amino acid sequence: CASSFTPRGTDTQYF.

This clonotype appeared many times. This sequence joins TRBV2 and TRBJ2-7; TRBD1 matches 7 bases. The V segment lost 7 bases and the J segment 5 bases; nucleotides outside the gene matches: 8. The CDR3 covers 13 residues. Germline CDR1 is SNHLY and CDR2 is FYNNEI. CDR3 residues: CASTKGARNEQYF. CDR3 sequence (DNA): TGTGCCAGCACTAAGGGGGCGAGGAACGAGCAGTACTTC.

As concerns this clonotype: Possible read error: a much larger clone is one base away. The V and J genes are TRBV15 and TRBJ2-3; 10 positions agree with TRBD2. The CDR3 runs to 16 residues. The germline V gene encodes CDR1 LNHNV and CDR2 YYDKDF (reference sequence). The CDR3 protein is CATSGSGGVFTGTQYF. CDR3 DNA sequence: TGTGCCACCAGCGGGAGCGGGGGGGTATTCACAGGTACGCAGTATTTT. Full variable domain (outside the CDR3, taken from reference TRBV15 and TRBJ2-3): DAMVIQNPRYQVTQFGKPVTLSCSQTLNHNVMYWYQQKSSQAPKLLFHYYDKDFNNEADTPDNFQSRRPNTSFCFLDIRSPGLGDTAMYLCATSGSGGVFTGTQYFGPGTRLTVL.

This clonotype was seen at least ten times. The chain uses TRBV20-1 and TRBJ1-6, with D unclear. CDR1 is DFQATT and CDR2 is SNEGSKA in the germline V gene (reference sequence). The CDR3 runs 15 residues. Trimming pared 3 bases from V and 7 bases from J, leaving 16 bases between. This CDR3 is CSARWARTLNSPLHF. The CDR3 DNA is TGCAGTGCTAGGTGGGCAAGAACCCTCAATTCACCCCTCCACTTT.

This clonotype was counted only a few times. V gene TRBV10-3 combines with J gene TRBJ2-5; TRBD1 is a possible D gene (5 bases). V lost 2 bases to trimming and J lost 2 bases, with 9 bases between them. This CDR3 is built from 14 residues. Germline V lookup: CDR1 ENHRY, CDR2 SYGVKD. This CDR3 is CAISEKAGQETQYF. The DNA for the CDR3 is TGTGCCATCAGTGAGAAGGCAGGGCAAGAGACCCAGTACTTC.

The chain employs TRBV5-1 and TRBJ2-7, with D possibly matching TRBD1 (5 bases). Germline CDR1 SGHRS, CDR2 YFSETQ. Deletions cut 7 bases from V and 0 bases from J, with 11 bases between. The CDR3 contains 13 residues. The CDR3 sequence is CASGGHPSYEQYF. The CDR3 DNA is TGCGCCAGCGGCGGACACCCCTCCTACGAGCAGTACTTC.

This clonotype was found many times. The chain carries TRBV19 and TRBJ2-7; D is uncertain. The CDR3 runs 12 residues. With 3 bases removed from V and 6 bases from J, the gap between germline ends came to 9 bases. The germline CDR1 and CDR2 sequences are LNHDA and SQIVND (reference sequence). Here the CDR3 DNA reads TGTGCCAGTAGTATTGCTGTTGGCGAGCAGTACTTC. This encodes CASSIAVGEQYF. Full variable domain (outside the CDR3, taken from reference TRBV19 and TRBJ2-7): DGGITQSPKYLFRKEGQNVTLSCEQNLNHDAMYWYRQDPGQGLRLIYYSQIVNDFQKGDIAEGYSVSREKKESFPLTVTSAQKNPTAFYLCASSIAVGEQYFGPGTRLTVT.

This clonotype has just a few counts. This chain joins TRBV9 and TRBJ1-6, with 7 bases aligning to TRBD1. With 0 bases clipped from V and 7 bases from J, the junction kept 4 bases outside the gene matches. The CDR3 is 15 residues long. Germline loops: CDR1 SGDLS, CDR2 YYNGEE. In nucleotides, the CDR3 is TGTGCCAGCAGCGTAGAGGCAGGGGGAAATTCACCCCTCCACTTT. Translating it yields CASSVEAGGNSPLHF. The full variable domain, with the rest looked up from reference TRBV9 and TRBJ1-6, is DSGVTQTPKHLITATGQRVTLRCSPRSGDLSVYWYQQSLDQGLQFLIQYYNGEERAKGNILERFSAQQFPDLHSELNLSSLELGDSALYFCASSVEAGGNSPLHFGNGTRLTVT.